What follows is one T cell receptor beta chain and its context. It has no known antigen specificity. No much larger clonotype is one base removed from it; base qualities were not supplied. From the cysteine up to the phenylalanine, the CDR3 has a length of 14 residues. This entry keeps only the CDR3 DNA: 42 bases, framed from base 1. V ends up 10 bases short and J 6 bases short, with an unmatched junction base count of 15. CDR1 and CDR2 were assigned from the germline V gene as MNHEY and SVGAGI. This specimen comes from a study of blood T cell repertoires in COVID-19 (dated by TCRdb to 2020 to 2022). With regard to the full study: Samples covering the acute and convalescent phases of COVID-19 were provided by collaborators in the United States, Italy and Spain. The material from the prospective study consisted of cDNA or gDNA derived from T cells, B-cell-depleted T cells, or PBMCs. The samples were drawn from the first 160 participants of the ongoing ImmuneRACE study and from 950 to 1,500 subjects provided by 6 global collaborators. Where available, HLA class I and class II types were obtained from metadata supplied by the sample provider rather than from assay-based typing. The repertoires were released in a freely available public database intended as a resource for research on the immune response to SARS-CoV-2. Nearly every sample came with metadata listing a de-identified subject ID, COVID-19 status, age in years and sex. Deeply sampled blood TCRbeta repertoires from subjects exposed to, actively infected with, or recovered from COVID-19 were included in the dataset.

Overall study outcomes, separate from this receptor: How much clinical and demographic metadata was included differed by source and by participant, and the metadata was provided uncurated.

TCRbeta CDR3 regions were amplified from genomic DNA using the immunoSEQ Assay, a bias-controlled multiplex PCR. Turning to the authors' computational methods: Nucleated cell counts per sample were estimated from amplification of reference gene primers within the assay. Sequence reads were collapsed and filtered to measure the absolute abundance of every unique TCRbeta CDR3 rearrangement. Productive Simpson clonality was computed per sample as the square root of Simpson's diversity index over productive rearrangements. The immuneACCESS repertoire file appears here via TCRdb, limited to in-frame rearrangements. These files lack a portion of the clones; in checked studies, under half of the deficit traces to unresolved V genes, and the cause of the others is not known. V, J and clone size are those of that table, while D and trimming were read from the DNA. The sample table holds 43,000 or so clones, of which 87% were seen once. The ten top clones hold about 9.2% of the sample.

The collaborating institutions used their own protocols to collect whole blood in K2EDTA tubes. For TCRbeta analysis, collaborators shipped samples in one of three forms: frozen whole blood, isolated PBMCs, or DNA extracted from either of those sample types. Material: peripheral blood. Recombination linked TRBV6-5 to TRBJ2-7; 7 nucleotides in the junction match TRBD1. The source is a woman of 80 years or more with active COVID-19. The nucleotide sequence reads TGTGCCACCGAGTCGGGACAGCCGAGGGGCGAGCAGTACTTC. Translated, this is CATESGQPRGEQYF.